This T cell receptor beta chain was recorded in a study of cytomegalovirus exposure and HLA in healthy donors. General study findings and limits: In a later analysis, TCR beta V- and J-gene trimming showed a link to a missense DCLRE1C variant. Later analysis showed most CMV-associated TCR beta chains appearing HLA-restricted.

From germline, CDR1 is MNHNS and CDR2 SASEGT. V lost 5 bases and J lost 0, with 14 bases in between. The CDR3 is 15 residues long. It was with 60 Vbeta and 13 Jbeta primers that the PCR ran. The data were produced by immunoSEQ multiplex PCR, yet TCRdb's version contains in-frame clones alone and is incomplete. Of approximately 210,000 clones detected, 70% to 80% appear once; the ten largest clones hold about 1.4%. On this clone itself: No antigen is known for it.

Input material: PBMCs. The rearrangement uses TRBV6-1 and TRBJ2-7; tentative D call: TRBD1 (6 bases). The TCR sequence derives from a woman in her forties or fifties in good health and CMV-seronegative. In DNA, the CDR3 is TGTGCCAGCAGTCTCCGGGACATAAGCTCCTACGAGCAGTACTTC. This sequence encodes CASSLRDISSYEQYF.